This T cell receptor beta chain was sequenced for a study of monozygotic twins with inflammatory bowel disease. From its re-call of the 5' RACE reads, TCRdb lists each CDR3 protein once, without DNA. This table holds approximately 200,000 distinct CDR3 sequences. The CDR3 has 18 residues. This chain links TRBV21-1 with TRBJ1-5. TRBV21-1 is given as a pseudogene. The sequenced material came from blood. The TCR originated in a human donor with ulcerative colitis or Crohn's disease, or a healthy co-twin of an affected twin (not recorded which). The CDR3 protein is CASSKVRGEGYSNQPQHF.